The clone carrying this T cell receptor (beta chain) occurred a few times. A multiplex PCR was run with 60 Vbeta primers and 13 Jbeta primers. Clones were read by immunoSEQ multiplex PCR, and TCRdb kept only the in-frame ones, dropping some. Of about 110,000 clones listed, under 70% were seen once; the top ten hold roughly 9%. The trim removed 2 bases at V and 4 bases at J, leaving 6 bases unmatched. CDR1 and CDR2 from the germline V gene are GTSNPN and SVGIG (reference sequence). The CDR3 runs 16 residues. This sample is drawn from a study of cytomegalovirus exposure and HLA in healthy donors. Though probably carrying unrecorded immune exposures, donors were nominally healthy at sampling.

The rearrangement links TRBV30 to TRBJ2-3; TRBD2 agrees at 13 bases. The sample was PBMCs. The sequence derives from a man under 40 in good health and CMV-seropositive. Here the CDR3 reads CAWSLTSGGRADTQYF. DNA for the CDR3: TGTGCCTGGAGTTTGACTAGCGGGGGGCGCGCAGATACGCAGTATTTT.